The T cell receptor beta chain described here comes from a study of cytomegalovirus exposure and HLA in healthy donors. Study-wide context: A prior study identified approximately 110 million unique TCR beta sequences from around 180 million T cells.

PCR employed 60 Vbeta and 13 Jbeta primers. TCRdb's copy holds only in-frame clones and misses some; the assay was immunoSEQ multiplex PCR. This sample yields just over 150,000 clones, of which about three quarters are seen a single time; about 2% belongs to the top ten. On this clone: Its antigen is as yet unknown.

Study-wide findings and caveats: Accurate prediction of HLA-A and HLA-B alleles (for most subjects) was reportedly achieved from TCR beta sequences. A list of 150 or so TCR beta chains associated with cytomegalovirus was given.

Trimming at V came to 7 bases and at J to 4 bases, leaving 8 bases not matched to a gene. Germline loops: CDR1 MRHNA, CDR2 SNTAGT. The CDR3 has 16 residues. Material for sequencing was PBMCs. The sequence came from a female donor in good health and CMV-seronegative. V is TRBV6-4 and J is TRBJ2-5; 14 nucleotides align to TRBD2. CDR3 DNA: TGTGCCAGCACCGAGGGACTAGCGGGAGAAGGAGAGACCCAGTACTTC. Translation gives CASTEGLAGEGETQYF.